This is a list of T cell receptor beta chains from one sample in a study of T cells after somatic rescue of genetic block. Assay used: immunoSEQ multiplex PCR; TCRdb lists only in-frame clones, some missing. The sample lists 65,000 to 70,000 clones; 92% were seen once. Sequencing was performed on peripheral blood mononuclear cells (PBMCs). The receptors come from a man between 40 and 49 years old. Each CDR3 is given with its conserved first and last residue. D genes are given only for firm matches. Clone size is stated in some rows and not others, as once, few, many or a class when expanded.

J gene: TRBJ2-5; D gene: NA; CDR3 length: 15; clone size: NA; V gene: TRBV6-6; CDR3 protein: CASSLRAPTQETQYF; CDR3 DNA: TGTGCCAGCAGTTTGCGGGCACCAACACAAGAGACCCAGTACTTC
J gene: TRBJ2-5; D gene: NA; CDR3 length: 13; clone size: NA; V gene: TRBV5-1; CDR3 protein: CASSLQDGETQYF; CDR3 DNA: TGCGCCAGCAGCTTACAGGACGGGGAGACCCAGTACTTC
J gene: TRBJ1-4; D gene: TRBD1; CDR3 length: 14; clone size: NA; V gene: TRBV2; CDR3 protein: CASSVEGAGEKLFF; CDR3 DNA: TGTGCCAGCAGTGTGGAGGGGGCGGGTGAAAAACTGTTTTTT
J gene: TRBJ2-5; D gene: NA; CDR3 length: 15; clone size: NA; V gene: TRBV9; CDR3 protein: CASSVGGTRRETQYF; CDR3 DNA: TGTGCCAGCAGCGTAGGTGGGACCCGGAGGGAGACCCAGTACTTC
J gene: TRBJ1-1; D gene: NA; CDR3 length: 15; clone size: few; V gene: TRBV14; CDR3 protein: CASSQGNTGNTEAFF; CDR3 DNA: TGTGCCAGCAGCCAAGGTAACACAGGCAACACTGAAGCTTTCTTT
J gene: TRBJ1-1; D gene: TRBD1; CDR3 length: 15; clone size: NA; V gene: TRBV2; CDR3 protein: CASRTGTGGYTEAFF; CDR3 DNA: TGTGCCAGCAGAACCGGGACAGGGGGGTACACTGAAGCTTTCTTT
J gene: TRBJ2-1; D gene: TRBD2; CDR3 length: 16; clone size: NA; V gene: TRBV10-3; CDR3 protein: CAISERTSGSYNEQFF; CDR3 DNA: TGTGCCATCAGTGAACGGACTAGCGGATCCTACAATGAGCAGTTCTTC
J gene: TRBJ2-3; D gene: NA; CDR3 length: 13; clone size: NA; V gene: TRBV7-9; CDR3 protein: CASSLARSDTQYF; CDR3 DNA: TGTGCCAGCAGCTTAGCGCGGTCAGATACGCAGTATTTT
J gene: TRBJ2-1; D gene: NA; CDR3 length: 15; clone size: NA; V gene: TRBV6-6; CDR3 protein: CASSDTGTGRNEQFF; CDR3 DNA: TGTGCCAGCAGTGACACCGGGACGGGTCGCAATGAGCAGTTCTTC
J gene: TRBJ2-5; D gene: TRBD2; CDR3 length: 15; clone size: NA; V gene: TRBV28; CDR3 protein: CASRRTSGNQETQYF; CDR3 DNA: TGTGCCAGCAGGCGGACTAGCGGCAACCAAGAGACCCAGTACTTC
J gene: TRBJ1-2; D gene: NA; CDR3 length: 12; clone size: NA; V gene: TRBV4-2; CDR3 protein: CASSPDFYGYTF; CDR3 DNA: TGTGCCAGCAGCCCGGACTTCTATGGCTACACCTTC
J gene: TRBJ1-1; D gene: NA; CDR3 length: 13; clone size: NA; V gene: TRBV4-1; CDR3 protein: CASSRIGRIEAFF; CDR3 DNA: TGCGCCAGCAGCCGAATAGGACGGATTGAAGCTTTCTTT
J gene: TRBJ2-1; D gene: NA; CDR3 length: 14; clone size: NA; V gene: TRBV4-2; CDR3 protein: CASSQDRSYNEQFF; CDR3 DNA: TGTGCCAGCAGCCAAGATCGTTCCTACAATGAGCAGTTCTTC
J gene: TRBJ2-2; D gene: TRBD1; CDR3 length: 15; clone size: NA; V gene: TRBV15; CDR3 protein: CATSRDRGRAGELFF; CDR3 DNA: TGTGCCACCAGCCGCGACAGGGGGCGCGCCGGGGAGCTGTTTTTT
J gene: TRBJ1-3; D gene: TRBD1; CDR3 length: 16; clone size: NA; V gene: TRBV7-2; CDR3 protein: CASSWSRTGVGNTIYF; CDR3 DNA: TGTGCCAGCAGCTGGTCCAGGACAGGGGTTGGAAACACCATATATTTT
J gene: TRBJ2-3; D gene: TRBD2; CDR3 length: 15; clone size: once; V gene: TRBV7-9; CDR3 protein: CASVGGRWSTDTQYF; CDR3 DNA: TGTGCCAGCGTCGGGGGGAGGTGGAGCACAGATACGCAGTATTTT